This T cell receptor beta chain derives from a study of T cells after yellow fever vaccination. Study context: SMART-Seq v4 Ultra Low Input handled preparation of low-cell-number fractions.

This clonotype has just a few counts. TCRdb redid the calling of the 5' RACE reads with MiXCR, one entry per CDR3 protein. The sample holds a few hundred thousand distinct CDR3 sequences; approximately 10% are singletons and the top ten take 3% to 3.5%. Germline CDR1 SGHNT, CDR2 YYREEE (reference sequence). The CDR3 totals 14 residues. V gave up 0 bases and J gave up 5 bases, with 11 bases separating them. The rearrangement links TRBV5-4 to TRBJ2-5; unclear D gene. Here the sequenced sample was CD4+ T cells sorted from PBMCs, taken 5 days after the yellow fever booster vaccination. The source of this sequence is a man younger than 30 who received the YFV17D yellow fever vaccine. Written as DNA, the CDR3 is TGTGCCAGCAGCTTGGCCGGGCGAAGGGAGACCCAGTACTTC. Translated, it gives CASSLAGRRETQYF. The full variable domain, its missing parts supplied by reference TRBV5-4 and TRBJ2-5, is ETGVTQSPTHLIKTRGQQVTLRCSSQSGHNTVSWYQQALGQGPQFIFQYYREEENGRGNFPPRFSGLQFPNYSSELNVNALELDDSALYLCASSLAGRRETQYFGPGTRLLVL.